This passage covers 14 T cell receptor beta chains from one sample sequenced in a study of T cells in Graves' hyperthyroidism and ophthalmopathy. RNA transcripts yielded amplified TCR beta CDR3 regions. The HTBI primer set served for first-round RT-PCR of the TCR CDR3. From the multiplex PCR reads, TCRdb called clonotypes with MiXCR, one entry per CDR3 protein. The table lists roughly 380,000 distinct CDR3 sequences, 14% of them singletons. Sequencing was carried out using blood. These receptors were taken from a woman aged 55-70 years with Graves' hyperthyroidism.

This clonotype was observed at least ten times. CDR3 DNA: TGTGCCAGCAGTCGCGGACGGACAGGGGGCTGGGACGAGCAGTACTTC. It is translated as CASSRGRTGGWDEQYF. V usage is TRBV7-9 and J usage is TRBJ2-7; TRBD1 matches at 11 bases. Germline V lookup: CDR1 SEHNR, CDR2 FQNEAQ (reference sequence). J was trimmed by 5 bases and V by 6 bases; bases with no gene match: 12. This CDR3 region has 16 residues.

This rearrangement joins TRBV6-9 to TRBJ2-1; unclear D gene. The CDR3 is 12 residues long. V was pared by 0 bases and J by 9 bases, with 6 bases between. Germline V gene data show CDR1 as MNHGY and CDR2 as SVAAGI. The CDR3 spells CASSYSYGEQFF. The CDR3 bases are TGTGCCAGCAGTTATTCGTATGGTGAGCAGTTCTTC.

The table lists this clonotype with many counts. This chain connects TRBV4-1 to TRBJ1-1, with 8 bases aligning to TRBD1. V shed 4 bases, J shed 3 bases, and the junction held 13 bases outside the gene matches. This CDR3 region has 17 residues. In germline, CDR1 is MGHRA, CDR2 YSYEKL. DNA of the CDR3: TGCGCCAGCAGCCCAGGGGCAGGGGGCTTCGTGGACACTGAAGCTTTCTTT. Its translation: CASSPGAGGFVDTEAFF.

This clonotype came up many times. The chain links TRBV6-1 to TRBJ1-1; unclear D gene. This CDR3 has 11 residues. Germline-derived CDR1 and CDR2 are MNHNS and SASEGT. V lost 6 bases and J lost 1, with 3 bases in between. This CDR3 reads CASRRNTEAFF. DNA of the CDR3: TGTGCCAGCAGGCGGAACACTGAAGCTTTCTTT.

This clonotype was observed a few times. This chain uses TRBV7-9 with TRBJ2-2; TRBD1 is a possible D gene (6 bases). V gave up 0 bases and J gave up 7 bases, with 12 bases separating them. The CDR3 covers 15 residues. Per the germline V gene, CDR1 is SEHNR and CDR2 is FQNEAQ (reference sequence). Written as DNA, the CDR3 is TGTGCCAGCAGCTTAGCCTCCTACAGGGTCGGGGAGCTGTTTTTT. The encoded protein is CASSLASYRVGELFF.

The J gene is TRBJ1-4, the V gene TRBV12-3 or TRBV12-4; the D is unclear. CDR3 length equals 12 residues. The germline V and J ends were trimmed by 2 bases and 8 bases, with 6 bases remaining between them. The CDR3 bases are TGTGCCAGCAGTTTATTCGGCGAAAAACTGTTTTTT. Encoded protein: CASSLFGEKLFF.

This clonotype occurred many times. V and J are TRBV7-9 and TRBJ2-1, with D possibly TRBD2 on 6 matching bases. Germline CDR1 reads SEHNR; CDR2 reads FQNEAQ (reference sequence). V gave up 4 bases and J gave up 0 bases, with 19 bases separating them. CDR3 length: 18 residues. In DNA form, the CDR3 reads TGTGCCAGCAGCTCGGATCTGGGCGGGACGAGCTCCTACAATGAGCAGTTCTTC. Amino acid sequence: CASSSDLGGTSSYNEQFF.

This chain links TRBV13 with TRBJ2-7, with D possibly called TRBD1 or TRBD2 (5 bases each). Germline V gene sequence: CDR1 PRHDT, CDR2 FYEKMQ (reference sequence). The ends were cut back, 5 bases at V and 5 bases at J, with 13 bases in the middle. This CDR3 is built from 13 residues. CDR3 loop: CASSPVGTDEQYF. The CDR3 nucleotides read TGTGCCAGCAGCCCAGTGGGGACGGACGAGCAGTACTTC.

The chain links TRBV7-8 to TRBJ1-2; TRBD1 is a possible D gene (6 bases). There are 15 residues in the CDR3. The V end lost 2 bases, the J end lost 4 bases, and 14 bases lay between the germline ends. The germline V gene encodes CDR1 SGHVS and CDR2 FQNEAQ. This chain's CDR3 is CASSLKPGQLYGYTF. The CDR3 nucleotides are TGTGCCAGCAGCTTAAAGCCCGGACAGCTCTATGGCTACACCTTC.

This clonotype was recorded many times. The chain uses TRBV12-3 or TRBV12-4 and TRBJ1-1; D uncertain. V was trimmed by 7 bases and J by 1 base, leaving 4 bases between them. This CDR3 spans 11 amino acids. The chain's CDR3 is CASNKNTEAFF. CDR3 nucleotides: TGTGCCAGCAACAAGAACACTGAAGCTTTCTTT.

This clonotype was counted ten times or more. The chain is built from TRBV3-1 and TRBJ1-1; no definite D call. The CDR3 has 14 residues. V was cut by 4 bases and J by 1 base, with 10 bases left in between. Looked up from germline, CDR1 is LGHDT and CDR2 is YNNKEL (reference sequence). The CDR3 is CASSPSGPNTEAFF. The DNA for the CDR3 is TGTGCCAGCAGCCCCTCCGGCCCGAACACTGAAGCTTTCTTT.

This clonotype was recorded at least ten times. A read error may be the cause here, since a much bigger clone is one base away. The rearrangement links TRBV30 to TRBJ1-1; D ambiguous. Germline lookup yields CDR1 GTSNPN and CDR2 SVGIG (reference sequence). The CDR3 sequence is 13 residues long. Trimming stripped 0 bases from V and 2 bases from J, with 7 bases between. The DNA for the CDR3 is TGTGCCTGGAGTGTACACGGTAACACTGAAGCTTTCTTT. Its protein product is CAWSVHGNTEAFF.

This clonotype was seen ten or more times. V gene TRBV2 combines with J gene TRBJ1-4; no clear D gene. Germline V lookup: CDR1 SNHLY, CDR2 FYNNEI. Trimming took 1 base from V and 7 from J, leaving 7 bases between them. The CDR3 length is 13 residues. The CDR3 DNA follows: TGTGCCAGCAGTGAAGGGTGGGCTGAAAAACTGTTTTTT. Translated: CASSEGWAEKLFF.

This clonotype appeared a few times. The V gene is TRBV18, the J gene TRBJ2-3, with 9 nucleotides matching TRBD1. The CDR3 consists of 15 residues. The V gene end was trimmed by 6 bases and the J gene end by 3 bases; junction bases not matched to a gene: 7. Germline V lookup: CDR1 KGHSH, CDR2 LQKENI. The DNA of the CDR3 is TGTGCCAGCTCTCGTACCGGGACAGGGACAGATACGCAGTATTTT. Amino acid sequence: CASSRTGTGTDTQYF.